These 20 T cell receptor beta chains share one sample of origin, sequenced in a study of T cells in tumors after PD-1 blockade (dated by TCRdb to about 2019). Libraries were constructed by the immunoSEQ multiplex PCR assay. The table comes from immuneACCESS by way of TCRdb, which keeps in-frame sequences with V and J called. Part of the clones is missing from these tables; in studies checked, under half for an unresolved V gene and the rest for unknown reasons. The sample profile shows around 45,000 clones; about four fifths of them were found once. 15% to 20% of the sample is in the top ten clones. The label giving this sample's time point can be read as: before anti-PD-1 therapy. The sample consisted of PBMCs, taken before anti-PD-1 treatment. These TCRs come from a human donor with basal cell carcinoma.

CDR3 bases: TGCGCCAGCAGCCAGGAAGGAGTGCATACGCAGTATTTT. Encoded protein: CASSQEGVHTQYF. The V call is TRBV4-1, the J call TRBJ2-3, with D hard to call. Germline V gene data show CDR1 as MGHRA and CDR2 as YSYEKL. The ends were cut back, 3 bases at V and 7 bases at J, with 11 bases in the middle. This CDR3 has 13 residues.

This clone was observed a handful of times. The chain is built from TRBV7-3 and TRBJ2-3, with D perhaps TRBD1 or TRBD2 (6 bases each). With 5 bases removed from V and 0 bases from J, the gap between germline ends came to 15 bases. This CDR3 comprises 16 residues. Germline assignment: CDR1 SGHTA and CDR2 FQGTGA. The CDR3 sequence is CASSPWRGASTDTQYF. The CDR3 region has the DNA TGTGCCAGCAGCCCTTGGAGGGGGGCTAGCACAGATACGCAGTATTTT.

Notes on this clone: This CDR3 is also generated by other DNA sequences in the sample. V usage is TRBV4-1 and J usage is TRBJ1-5; the D is unclear. The CDR3 is 15 amino acids. Germline V CDR1 and CDR2: MGHRA, YSYEKL. V lost 5 bases and J 2 bases, leaving 13 bases between the germline ends. In nucleotides, the CDR3 is TGCGCCAGCAGCTTAAGGGTTGGGGGCAATCAGCCCCAGCATTTT. Its protein product is CASSLRVGGNQPQHF.

The chain joins TRBV2 to TRBJ2-5, with D tentatively TRBD2 (5 bases). Trimming stripped 6 bases from V and 6 bases from J, with 14 bases between. Germline loops: CDR1 SNHLY, CDR2 FYNNEI. CDR3 size: 13 residues. The CDR3 DNA is TGTGCCAGCAGGAGGGAAGGTCCCAAGACCCAGTACTTC. It specifies CASRREGPKTQYF.

This clone was seen more than once but under ten times. The gene calls are TRBV5-6 and TRBJ1-5, with D unresolved. The germline V gene encodes CDR1 SGHDT and CDR2 YYEEEE. The CDR3 loop spans 12 amino acids. Trimming stripped 0 bases from V and 6 bases from J, with 4 bases between. DNA for the CDR3: TGTGCCAGCAGCTTGGGAGCTCAGCCCCAGCATTTT. It encodes CASSLGAQPQHF.

This chain connects TRBV5-6 to TRBJ1-2; the D gene is possibly TRBD1 (6 bases). Trimming left V 6 bases short and J 4 bases short, with 16 bases between. This CDR3 contains 14 residues. In germline, CDR1 is SGHDT, CDR2 YYEEEE. CDR3 in amino acids: CASKRDTLTYGYTF. DNA for the CDR3: TGTGCCAGCAAGCGGGACACCTTAACCTATGGCTACACCTTC. The full variable domain, completed using reference TRBV5-6 and TRBJ1-2, is DAGVTQSPTHLIKTRGQQVTLRCSPKSGHDTVSWYQQALGQGPQFIFQYYEEEERQRGNFPDRFSGHQFPNYSSELNVNALLLGDSALYLCASKRDTLTYGYTFGSGTRLTVV.

The rearrangement uses TRBV7-2 and TRBJ1-1; D is possibly TRBD1 (5 bases). Germline V gene lookup returns CDR1 SGHTA and CDR2 FQGNSA. Trimming left V 5 bases short and J 1 base short, with 11 bases between. The CDR3 is made up of 14 amino acids. CDR3 amino acids: CASSPKQGNTEAFF. For the CDR3, the DNA is TGTGCCAGCAGCCCAAAGCAGGGGAACACTGAAGCTTTCTTT.

This chain links TRBV10-3 with TRBJ2-7; 9 bases match TRBD1. The CDR3 loop spans 16 amino acids. V shed 1 base, J shed 1 base, and the junction held 5 bases outside the gene matches. The germline gives CDR1 ENHRY, CDR2 SYGVKD. The CDR3 DNA is TGTGCCATCAGTGAGTGGGTGGGACAGGGTTCCTACGAGCAGTACTTC. The encoded protein is CAISEWVGQGSYEQYF.

This clone was counted between two and nine times. The chain uses TRBV20-1 and TRBJ2-1; no definite D call. Trimming took 6 bases from V and 13 from J, leaving 16 bases between them. This CDR3 has 11 residues. Per the germline V gene, CDR1 is DFQATT and CDR2 is SNEGSKA (reference sequence). CDR3 sequence reads: CSAASMDRQFF. CDR3 nucleotide sequence: TGCAGTGCCGCCTCGATGGACCGCCAGTTCTTC.

CDR3: CASSLQGGYTF. CDR3 DNA: TGTGCCAGCTCACTACAGGGTGGCTACACCTTC. The J gene is TRBJ1-2, the V gene TRBV18; possible D gene TRBD1, 6 bases. The CDR3 sequence is 11 residues long. CDR1 KGHSH and CDR2 LQKENI come from the germline V gene. The V gene lost 4 bases and the J gene lost 7 bases, with 7 bases spanning the gap.

There are a few counts of this clone. The CDR3 region is CASSFSTDTQYF. As DNA, the CDR3 is TGTGCCAGCAGCTTTAGCACAGATACGCAGTATTTT. The chain has TRBV3-1 (or the pseudogene TRBV3-2) and TRBJ2-3; no clear D. The CDR3 is 12 residues long. Germline V gene lookup returns CDR1 LGHDT and CDR2 YNNKEL (reference sequence). Trimming cost V 5 bases and J 0 bases, with 3 bases left between them.

V and J are TRBV30 and TRBJ1-1; D remains ambiguous. V was trimmed by 5 bases and J by 2 bases, leaving 6 bases between them. This CDR3 has 11 residues. CDR1 GTSNPN and CDR2 SVGIG come from the germline V gene (reference sequence). The CDR3 region is CAWDGNTEAFF. For the CDR3, the DNA is TGTGCCTGGGACGGTAACACTGAAGCTTTCTTT.

The gene calls are TRBV3-1 (or the pseudogene TRBV3-2) and TRBJ1-1, with D perhaps matching TRBD1 (5 bases). Deletions cut 4 bases from V and 1 base from J, with 7 bases between. CDR3 length: 13 amino acids. Germline V gene lookup returns CDR1 LGHDT and CDR2 YNNKEL (reference sequence). The CDR3 nucleotides read TGTGCCAGCAGCCTTGGACAGAACACTGAAGCTTTCTTT. It specifies CASSLGQNTEAFF.

The J gene is TRBJ1-2, the V gene TRBV4-1; D possibly corresponds to TRBD1 (6 bases). V gave up 0 bases and J gave up 4 bases, with 18 bases separating them. Germline assignment: CDR1 MGHRA and CDR2 YSYEKL. CDR3 length: 17 amino acids. CDR3 in DNA: TGCGCCAGCAGCCAAGAACCCGTGGGGGGGCTCCCCTATGGCTACACCTTC. It encodes CASSQEPVGGLPYGYTF.

J is TRBJ2-7 and V is TRBV7-9, with D possibly TRBD1 on 6 matching bases. The CDR3 consists of 16 residues. V lost 1 base, J lost 6 bases, and 19 bases lay in between. CDR1 and CDR2 from the germline V gene are SEHNR and FQNEAQ (reference sequence). CDR3 in DNA: TGTGCCAGCAGCTTAGAAGGTACAGGGAGTTTGTTCGAGCAGTACTTC. It yields the protein CASSLEGTGSLFEQYF. The complete variable domain, with remaining parts taken from reference TRBV7-9 and TRBJ2-7, reads DTGVSQNPRHKITKRGQNVTFRCDPISEHNRLYWYRQTLGQGPEFLTYFQNEAQLEKSRLLSDRFSAERPKGSFSTLEIQRTEQGDSAMYLCASSLEGTGSLFEQYFGPGTRLTVT.

The CDR3 region has the DNA TGTGCCAGCAGTCGATCGTCCCGTGGCACAGATACGCAGTATTTT. Its translation is CASSRSSRGTDTQYF. This chain connects TRBV28 to TRBJ2-3; D ambiguous. Germline lookup yields CDR1 MDHEN and CDR2 SYDVKM. Trimming shortened V by 5 bases and J by 1 base, and 13 bases separated the two germline ends. The CDR3 runs to 15 residues.

This clone has only one observation. This rearrangement joins TRBV7-2 to TRBJ2-7, with a tentative D call TRBD2 (6 bases). Germline-derived CDR1 and CDR2 are SGHTA and FQGNSA. The CDR3 has 14 amino acids. V lost 1 base to trimming and J lost 4 bases, with 11 bases between them. DNA for the CDR3: TGTGCCAGCAGCTTAGGGGGACTCCCGTACGAGCAGTACTTC. It codes for CASSLGGLPYEQYF.

This chain uses TRBV9 with TRBJ1-2, with a weak D call TRBD1 (5 bases). Per the germline V gene, CDR1 is SGDLS and CDR2 is YYNGEE. Trimming stripped 2 bases from V and 3 bases from J, with 14 bases between. This CDR3 has 15 residues. This CDR3 is CASSVPRDGYYGYTF. CDR3 coding DNA: TGTGCCAGCAGCGTTCCAAGGGACGGCTACTATGGCTACACCTTC.

The V call is TRBV7-7, the J call TRBJ2-5; D may be TRBD1 (6 bases). From germline, CDR1 is SSHAT and CDR2 FNYEAQ (reference sequence). Trimming left V 5 bases short and J 0 bases short, with 16 bases between. The CDR3 sequence is 16 residues long. The chain's CDR3 is CASSHGTLLYQETQYF. The CDR3, as DNA: TGTGCCAGCAGCCACGGGACACTCCTTTACCAAGAGACCCAGTACTTC.

The rearrangement links TRBV12-1 to TRBJ1-5; the table assigns TRBD1, which was not confirmed against the DNA. TRBV12-1 is recorded as a pseudogene. The CDR3 length is 15 residues. The CDR3 loop is CASSWGQYSNQPQHF. CDR3 DNA sequence: TGTGCCAGCAGCTGGGGACAGTATAGCAATCAGCCCCAGCATTTT.